What follows describes a single T cell receptor beta chain. Repertoires were generated with immunoSEQ multiplex PCR, while TCRdb's copy carries only in-frame clones and drops some. Of 65,000 to 70,000 clones in the sample, about 90% were seen once. This sample was included in a study of T cells after somatic rescue of genetic block. Germline V gene sequence: CDR1 SGDLS, CDR2 YYNGEE. With 0 bases removed from V and 5 bases from J, the gap between germline ends came to 9 bases. This CDR3 region has 14 residues. The chain uses TRBV9 and TRBJ2-1; D is unclear. Input material: peripheral blood mononuclear cells (PBMCs). This sequence was found in a man aged 40-50 years. The CDR3 nucleotides are TGTGCCAGCAGCGTAGGGCCACAGAACAATGAGCAGTTCTTC. This gives the protein CASSVGPQNNEQFF.